Listed here is a single T cell receptor beta chain. What it binds is unknown. This sample stems from a study of T-cell reconstitution after alpha-beta-depleted transplantation in children. With 1 base removed from V and 4 bases from J, the gap between germline ends came to 15 bases. The CDR3 sequence is 16 residues long. Germline V CDR1 and CDR2: SGHAT, FQDESV (reference sequence). Study-wide points: As was reported, about two months after transplant, alpha-beta T cells came from several hundred expanded graft clones. Newly produced T cells mostly provided counts and TCRbeta diversity after one year, as hyperexpanded clones declined.

A library of TCRbeta sequences, prepared with unique molecular identifiers, was generated. TCRdb used MiXCR to reprocess the PCR reads, holding one entry per CDR3 protein. The sample lists 800,000 to 1,000,000 distinct CDR3 sequences; about 29% were seen once. This clonotype was obtained from a boy younger than two who had a stem cell transplant for SCID, so the T cells may come from the graft donor. The V gene is TRBV11-1, the J gene TRBJ2-3; maybe TRBD2 (5 bases). This specimen consisted of PBMCs, mostly from graft donor cells, obtained 360 days after TCRalphabeta/CD19-depleted stem cell transplant. The CDR3 loop is CASSLGFGIGADTQYF. Here the CDR3 DNA reads TGTGCCAGCAGCTTAGGATTCGGGATTGGCGCAGATACGCAGTATTTT.